This T cell receptor beta chain was retrieved from a study of blood T cell repertoires in COVID-19. From germline, CDR1 is SNHLY and CDR2 FYNNEI. V lost 8 bases to trimming and J lost 1 base, with 17 bases between them. CDR3 length: 15 amino acids. TCRdb keeps only in-frame clones here, not all; method: immunoSEQ multiplex PCR. This table has fewer than 95,000 clones, almost 90% appearing once. The clonotype originates from a woman older than 75 with acute or convalescent COVID-19. Sequencing was carried out using peripheral blood. The V and J genes are TRBV2 and TRBJ1-1; D is perhaps TRBD1 (6 bases). The CDR3 nucleotides read TGTGCCAGCGCCGACGGGGGGGGGCCGAACACTGAAGCTTTCTTT. Its protein product is CASADGGGPNTEAFF.